A selection of T cell receptor beta chains follows, all from one sample in a study of shared clonotypes between healthy human individuals. Libraries were prepared by immunoSEQ multiplex PCR; TCRdb keeps only in-frame clonotypes and omits some of them. The table records roughly 2,000,000 clones, 93% of them present only once. The sequenced material came from naive CD8+ T cells from PBMCs. The receptors shown here come from a man younger than 30 in good health. Some clones in this sample may be carry-over from other donors' samples. CDR3s include the opening cysteine and the closing phenylalanine or tryptophan. A D gene is named only where the DNA matches it firmly. The size entry is marked missing in some rows and otherwise reads once, few, many or a size class.

abundance: .
d_gene: .
j_gene: TRBJ1-1
len: 16
v_gene: TRBV30
CDR3nt: TGTGCCTGGACCGGGACTTCTAGACGGCGGGACACTGAAGCTTTCTTT
CDR3aa: CAWTGTSRRRDTEAFF

abundance: .
d_gene: TRBD1
j_gene: TRBJ2-7
len: 14
v_gene: TRBV11-2
CDR3nt: TGTGCCAGCAGCGTCCGGGACAGGTCCTACGAGCAGTACTTC
CDR3aa: CASSVRDRSYEQYF

abundance: .
d_gene: TRBD2
j_gene: TRBJ2-1
len: 14
v_gene: TRBV19
CDR3nt: TGTGCCAGTAGTATATATGGACTAGAGAATGAGCAGTTCTTC
CDR3aa: CASSIYGLENEQFF

abundance: .
d_gene: .
j_gene: TRBJ2-1
len: 13
v_gene: TRBV27
CDR3nt: TGTGCCAGCAGTGCCTCACAAGACAATGAGCAGTTCTTC
CDR3aa: CASSASQDNEQFF

abundance: .
d_gene: .
j_gene: TRBJ2-1
len: 17
v_gene: TRBV4-3
CDR3nt: TGCGCCAGCAGCCGACTAACCGGGACTCACCGACACAATGAGCAGTTCTTC
CDR3aa: CASSRLTGTHRHNEQFF

abundance: .
d_gene: .
j_gene: TRBJ2-7
len: 14
v_gene: TRBV14
CDR3nt: TGTGCCAGCAGCCAATTTAATAGTACCTACGAGCAGTACTTC
CDR3aa: CASSQFNSTYEQYF

abundance: .
d_gene: .
j_gene: TRBJ2-7
len: 16
v_gene: TRBV6-5
CDR3nt: TGTGCCAGCAGTTACTCGTCAGGCGATCCCTCTTACGAGCAGTACTTC
CDR3aa: CASSYSSGDPSYEQYF

abundance: .
d_gene: TRBD1
j_gene: TRBJ2-7
len: 13
v_gene: TRBV19
CDR3nt: TGTGCCAGTAGTCCGACAGGGTTCGGCGAGCAGTACTTC
CDR3aa: CASSPTGFGEQYF

abundance: .
d_gene: .
j_gene: TRBJ2-3
len: 15
v_gene: TRBV5-1
CDR3nt: TGCGCCAGCAGCTTGGCCGGGAGAGGCTCAGATACGCAGTATTTT
CDR3aa: CASSLAGRGSDTQYF

abundance: .
d_gene: TRBD1
j_gene: TRBJ2-3
len: 14
v_gene: TRBV6-5
CDR3nt: TGTGCCAGCAGTTACCGGACAGGGACAGGAGGTCGGTATTTT
CDR3aa: CASSYRTGTGGRYF

abundance: .
d_gene: .
j_gene: TRBJ2-3
len: 14
v_gene: TRBV5-6
CDR3nt: TGTGCCAGCAGCTTAGGCGTAAGGGCAGATACGCAGTATTTT
CDR3aa: CASSLGVRADTQYF

abundance: .
d_gene: .
j_gene: TRBJ2-5
len: 12
v_gene: TRBV5-6
CDR3nt: TGTGCCAGCAGCATAAGCTCTACAACCCAGTACTTC
CDR3aa: CASSISSTTQYF

abundance: .
d_gene: TRBD1
j_gene: TRBJ2-1
len: 14
v_gene: TRBV27
CDR3nt: TGTGCCAGCAGTTTATCGACAGGGCTCAATGAGCAGTTCTTC
CDR3aa: CASSLSTGLNEQFF

abundance: .
d_gene: .
j_gene: TRBJ1-2
len: 13
v_gene: TRBV25-1
CDR3nt: TGTGCCAGCAGTACCGGGGACCCTTATGGCTACACCTTC
CDR3aa: CASSTGDPYGYTF

abundance: .
d_gene: .
j_gene: TRBJ2-1
len: 15
v_gene: TRBV7-9
CDR3nt: TGTGCCAGCAGCCACCCCACGGTGGGGGGCAATGAGCAGTTCTTC
CDR3aa: CASSHPTVGGNEQFF

abundance: .
d_gene: .
j_gene: TRBJ2-3
len: 14
v_gene: TRBV6-6
CDR3nt: TGTGCCAGCAGCCTACGGACAGCGTTAAATACGCAGTATTTT
CDR3aa: CASSLRTALNTQYF

abundance: .
d_gene: TRBD2
j_gene: TRBJ2-3
len: 15
v_gene: TRBV10-2
CDR3nt: TGCGCCAGCAGTGATTCTAGCGGGAGCGCAGATACGCAGTATTTT
CDR3aa: CASSDSSGSADTQYF

abundance: .
d_gene: .
j_gene: TRBJ1-4
len: 17
v_gene: TRBV7-2
CDR3nt: TGTGCCAGCAGCCTTAGAGAACTACAGACAACTAATGAAAAACTGTTTTTT
CDR3aa: CASSLRELQTTNEKLFF

abundance: few
d_gene: .
j_gene: TRBJ1-1
len: 15
v_gene: TRBV9
CDR3nt: TGTGCCAGCAGCCCCCGCTGGTCAGGAACCACTGAAGCTTTCTTT
CDR3aa: CASSPRWSGTTEAFF

abundance: .
d_gene: .
j_gene: TRBJ2-7
len: 11
v_gene: TRBV27
CDR3nt: TGTGCCAGCAGTACCGGCTACGAGCAGTACTTC
CDR3aa: CASSTGYEQYF

abundance: .
d_gene: .
j_gene: TRBJ1-5
len: 15
v_gene: TRBV19
CDR3nt: TGTGCCAGTAGTATGTCGTCAGGGAACGGTCAGCCCCAGCATTTT
CDR3aa: CASSMSSGNGQPQHF

abundance: once
d_gene: .
j_gene: TRBJ1-2
len: 13
v_gene: TRBV6-6
CDR3nt: TGTGCCAGCAGTTGGAGCACGGTCCATGACTACACCTTC
CDR3aa: CASSWSTVHDYTF

abundance: .
d_gene: .
j_gene: TRBJ1-1
len: 13
v_gene: TRBV5-1
CDR3nt: TGCGCCAGCAGCTTGTCAGGGCACACTGAAGCTTTCTTT
CDR3aa: CASSLSGHTEAFF

abundance: .
d_gene: .
j_gene: TRBJ1-3
len: 13
v_gene: TRBV7-8
CDR3nt: TGTGCCAGCAGCGTTCCCAAGGGGGACACCATATATTTT
CDR3aa: CASSVPKGDTIYF

abundance: .
d_gene: .
j_gene: TRBJ1-5
len: 16
v_gene: TRBV19
CDR3nt: TGTGCCAGTAGTATGGGGGGAAGGTTGGGATATCAGCCCCAGCATTTT
CDR3aa: CASSMGGRLGYQPQHF

abundance: .
d_gene: .
j_gene: TRBJ2-5
len: 11
v_gene: TRBV5-1
CDR3nt: TGCGCCAGCAGTTTACAAGAGACCCAGTACTTC
CDR3aa: CASSLQETQYF

abundance: once
d_gene: .
j_gene: TRBJ2-7
len: 14
v_gene: TRBV28
CDR3nt: TGTGCCAGCAGTCTATCAGACAGGAGGTACGAGCAGTACTTC
CDR3aa: CASSLSDRRYEQYF

abundance: once
d_gene: .
j_gene: TRBJ2-7
len: 12
v_gene: TRBV29-1
CDR3nt: TGCAGCGTTGGGATGGGCTCCTACGAGCAGTACTTC
CDR3aa: CSVGMGSYEQYF

abundance: .
d_gene: .
j_gene: TRBJ2-3
len: 16
v_gene: TRBV11-1
CDR3nt: TGTGCCAGCACCCTAGGGGGGGCCCTGGACCCAGATACGCAGTATTTT
CDR3aa: CASTLGGALDPDTQYF

abundance: .
d_gene: .
j_gene: TRBJ1-5
len: 13
v_gene: TRBV27
CDR3nt: TGTGCCAGCAGTTTATCCAGGTCGCAGCCCCAGCATTTT
CDR3aa: CASSLSRSQPQHF

abundance: .
d_gene: .
j_gene: TRBJ2-7
len: 12
v_gene: TRBV5-4
CDR3nt: TGTGCCAGCAGCGCCTCGAGCTACGAGCAGTACTTC
CDR3aa: CASSASSYEQYF

abundance: .
d_gene: .
j_gene: TRBJ2-3
len: 14
v_gene: TRBV7-2
CDR3nt: TGTGCCAGCAGCTCACCGGTCGACACAGATACGCAGTATTTT
CDR3aa: CASSSPVDTDTQYF

abundance: .
d_gene: .
j_gene: TRBJ1-4
len: 18
v_gene: TRBV2
CDR3nt: TGTGCCAGCAGGGACTGGGCCAGCCAAAGGCTTGGAGGTGAAAAACTGTTTTTT
CDR3aa: CASRDWASQRLGGEKLFF

abundance: .
d_gene: .
j_gene: TRBJ2-3
len: 15
v_gene: TRBV18
CDR3nt: TGTGCCAGCTCACCCGAGCTAGAGCCCACAGATACGCAGTATTTT
CDR3aa: CASSPELEPTDTQYF

abundance: .
d_gene: TRBD2
j_gene: TRBJ2-3
len: 15
v_gene: TRBV30
CDR3nt: TGTGCCTGGAGTGTAACTAGCGGGAGTGCAGATACGCAGTATTTT
CDR3aa: CAWSVTSGSADTQYF

abundance: .
d_gene: TRBD2
j_gene: TRBJ2-7
len: 15
v_gene: TRBV9
CDR3nt: TGTGCCAGCAGCGCCGGGACTAGCGGGAACTACGAGCAGTACTTC
CDR3aa: CASSAGTSGNYEQYF

abundance: .
d_gene: .
j_gene: TRBJ1-5
len: 18
v_gene: TRBV11-2
CDR3nt: TGTGCCAGCAGCTTCCCGGACAGCTACTGGAGGGGCAATCAGCCCCAGCATTTT
CDR3aa: CASSFPDSYWRGNQPQHF

abundance: .
d_gene: .
j_gene: TRBJ2-7
len: 14
v_gene: TRBV5-8
CDR3nt: TGTGCCAGCAGCTTGGGTGACATCTCCTACGAGCAGTACTTC
CDR3aa: CASSLGDISYEQYF

abundance: once
d_gene: .
j_gene: TRBJ2-7
len: 15
v_gene: TRBV6-6
CDR3nt: TGTGCCAGCACCGAAGGGGTAGCTGACTCCTACGAGCAGTACTTC
CDR3aa: CASTEGVADSYEQYF

abundance: .
d_gene: .
j_gene: TRBJ2-2
len: 15
v_gene: TRBV4-1
CDR3nt: TGCGCCAGCAGCCAAGTCCAAGGGGGCACCGGGGAGCTGTTTTTT
CDR3aa: CASSQVQGGTGELFF

abundance: .
d_gene: .
j_gene: TRBJ1-2
len: 16
v_gene: TRBV9
CDR3nt: TGTGCCAGCAGCGTACAGGACAGACCTACTAACTATGGCTACACCTTC
CDR3aa: CASSVQDRPTNYGYTF

abundance: .
d_gene: TRBD2
j_gene: TRBJ2-1
len: 16
v_gene: TRBV7-9
CDR3nt: TGTGCCAGCAGCCCCAAGGGACTAGCGGGAGAGAATGAGCAGTTCTTC
CDR3aa: CASSPKGLAGENEQFF

abundance: .
d_gene: TRBD1
j_gene: TRBJ1-1
len: 16
v_gene: TRBV28
CDR3nt: TGTGCCAGCAGTCTACAGGGGACGCCCCGGTGGGCTGAAGCTTTCTTT
CDR3aa: CASSLQGTPRWAEAFF

abundance: few
d_gene: TRBD1
j_gene: TRBJ1-1
len: 17
v_gene: TRBV9
CDR3nt: TGTGCCAGCAGCGTAGATTGGACAGGGGGCAGGAACACTGAAGCTTTCTTT
CDR3aa: CASSVDWTGGRNTEAFF

abundance: .
d_gene: TRBD1
j_gene: TRBJ2-1
len: 12
v_gene: TRBV27
CDR3nt: TGTGCCAGCAGCGACAGGGTTGATGAGCAGTTCTTC
CDR3aa: CASSDRVDEQFF

abundance: .
d_gene: .
j_gene: TRBJ2-7
len: 14
v_gene: TRBV9
CDR3nt: TGTGCCAGCAGCGTCGCAGGGGGGTCCAGCGAGCAGTACTTC
CDR3aa: CASSVAGGSSEQYF

abundance: .
d_gene: TRBD1
j_gene: TRBJ2-7
len: 14
v_gene: TRBV4-1
CDR3nt: TGCGCCAGCAGCCCGGGGACAGGCAAAGGCGAGCAGTACTTC
CDR3aa: CASSPGTGKGEQYF

abundance: .
d_gene: .
j_gene: TRBJ1-4
len: 16
v_gene: TRBV5-8
CDR3nt: TGTGCCAGCAGCTTGGCTGGGCTTGCAACTAATGAAAAACTGTTTTTT
CDR3aa: CASSLAGLATNEKLFF

abundance: .
d_gene: TRBD2
j_gene: TRBJ2-7
len: 15
v_gene: TRBV6-5
CDR3nt: TGTGCCAGCAGTTACCGGGGACTAGCGGGAGTAAAGCAGTACTTC
CDR3aa: CASSYRGLAGVKQYF

abundance: .
d_gene: TRBD2
j_gene: TRBJ2-7
len: 15
v_gene: TRBV30
CDR3nt: TGTGCCTGGAGTGTAGGACTAGCGGAGTACTACGAGCAGTACTTC
CDR3aa: CAWSVGLAEYYEQYF

abundance: once
d_gene: .
j_gene: TRBJ1-3
len: 15
v_gene: TRBV9
CDR3nt: TGTGCCAGCAGCCACCCCAGGTTGTCTGGAAACACCATATATTTT
CDR3aa: CASSHPRLSGNTIYF